Following are 20 T cell receptor beta chains from one sample sequenced in a study of T-cell reconstitution after alpha-beta-depleted transplantation in children. A library of TCRbeta sequences, prepared with unique molecular identifiers, was generated. TCRdb passed the PCR reads through MiXCR, listing each CDR3 protein once. The data contain about 610,000 distinct CDR3 sequences, more than 9% of them singletons. The sequenced sample was PBMCs from the stem cell graft donor, obtained from the stem cell graft. The receptors were sampled from a human donor who donated a stem cell graft to a child with acute myeloid leukemia.

There are many counts of this clonotype. The genes are TRBV25-1 and TRBJ2-5; 8 positions match TRBD1. V dropped 7 bases and J dropped 2; count of bases not matched to a gene: 12. Germline V gene lookup returns CDR1 MGHDK and CDR2 SYGVNS. This CDR3 spans 16 amino acids. In DNA form, the CDR3 reads TGTGCCAGCACCCACCCCTCCGGACAGGGACAAGAGACCCAGTACTTC. Residues: CASTHPSGQGQETQYF.

This clonotype occurred a few times. The V call is TRBV5-5, the J call TRBJ2-5; 8 bases are shared with TRBD2. The V and J ends lost 2 bases and 1 base, in that order; junction bases with no gene match: 4. The CDR3 loop spans 15 amino acids. Germline V CDR1 and CDR2: SGHKS, YYEKEE (reference sequence). CDR3 nucleotide sequence: TGTGCCAGCAGCTTTGCTAGCGGGTCCCAAGAGACCCAGTACTTC. Translated: CASSFASGSQETQYF.

The sample holds a few counts of this clonotype. The chain has TRBV29-1 and TRBJ2-3; TRBD2 matches 10 bases. Per germline, CDR1 SQVTM and CDR2 ANQGSEA. The CDR3 length is 14 residues. With V trimmed by 7 bases and J by 3 bases, 7 bases remained unmatched. CDR3 residues: CSAEAGGPTDTQYF. CDR3 nucleotides: TGCAGCGCGGAAGCGGGAGGGCCAACAGATACGCAGTATTTT.

The chain couples TRBV28 to TRBJ2-6; no reliable D call. CDR3 size: 16 residues. Germline V lookup: CDR1 MDHEN, CDR2 SYDVKM. Trimming removed 6 bases at V and 0 bases at J, with 12 bases between. CDR3 region: CASRGRLVSGANVLTF. CDR3 nucleotide sequence: TGTGCCAGCAGAGGACGGCTCGTCTCTGGGGCCAACGTCCTGACTTTC.

The chain combines TRBV29-1 with TRBJ2-7, with 7 bases lining up with TRBD2. CDR3 length equals 15 residues. Germline CDR1 reads SQVTM; CDR2 reads ANQGSEA. V trimming: 4 bases; J trimming: 5 bases; junction bases outside the gene matches: 14. CDR3 sequence (DNA): TGCAGCGTTGGCGGGGGAGAGCTTCGGGGGAACGAGCAGTACTTC. Translated, it gives CSVGGGELRGNEQYF.

This clonotype has more than one count but fewer than ten. This chain uses TRBV6-2 or TRBV6-3 with TRBJ2-1; 12 bases are shared with TRBD2. Looked up from germline, CDR1 is MNHEY and CDR2 is SVGEGT. The trim removed 5 bases at V and 5 bases at J, leaving 7 bases unmatched. The CDR3 loop spans 16 amino acids. The CDR3 protein is CASSLTRLAGDNEQFF. CDR3 sequence (DNA): TGTGCCAGCAGTCTGACACGACTAGCGGGAGACAATGAGCAGTTCTTC.

In its sample, this clonotype was seen a few times. V is TRBV27 and J is TRBJ2-7; 9 bases are a match to TRBD1. The junction had 6 bases not matched to a gene; V was cut back by 2 bases and J by 4 bases. The germline V gene encodes CDR1 MNHEY and CDR2 SMNVEV (reference sequence). This CDR3 comprises 15 residues. The DNA of the CDR3 is TGTGCCAGCAGTTTAAGTCTACAGGGGGCTTACGAGCAGTACTTC. This translates into CASSLSLQGAYEQYF.

This chain uses TRBV7-9 with TRBJ2-5, with 9 nucleotides matching TRBD2. Germline V gene lookup returns CDR1 SEHNR and CDR2 FQNEAQ (reference sequence). CDR3 length: 15 amino acids. V lost 2 bases, J lost 4 bases, and 5 bases stayed unmatched. The CDR3 is CASSLILAGRETQYF. The CDR3, as DNA: TGTGCCAGCAGCTTAATCCTAGCGGGACGAGAGACCCAGTACTTC.

This chain uses TRBV11-3 with TRBJ2-7; 8 nucleotides align to TRBD1. V shed 1 base, J shed 3 bases, and the junction held 8 bases outside the gene matches. This CDR3 comprises 16 residues. The V gene's germline CDR1 is SGHNT and CDR2 YENEEA. Here the CDR3 reads CASSLGGQVGVYEQYF. Here the CDR3 DNA reads TGTGCCAGCAGCTTAGGGGGACAGGTTGGGGTCTACGAGCAGTACTTC.

The chain uses TRBV7-2 and TRBJ2-2; D possibly corresponds to TRBD2 (5 bases). CDR1 and CDR2 (germline): SGHTA, FQGNSA. Deletions cut 0 bases from V and 4 bases from J, with 12 bases between. The CDR3 consists of 16 residues. The CDR3 region has the DNA TGTGCCAGCAGCTTAGCTGGTTGGGAGACCACCGGGGAGCTGTTTTTT. The encoded protein is CASSLAGWETTGELFF.

This clonotype showed up just a few times. The gene calls are TRBV15 and TRBJ1-5; 10 bases match TRBD1. Unmatched junction bases numbered 1, after V lost 5 bases and J lost 3 bases. The germline V gene has CDR1 LNHNV and CDR2 YYDKDF (reference sequence). The length of the CDR3 is 14 residues. The CDR3 coding sequence is TGTGCCACCAGCGGGACAGGGGACAATCAGCCCCAGCATTTT. Translation gives CATSGTGDNQPQHF.

The rearrangement uses TRBV29-1 and TRBJ1-1; D uncertain. From germline, CDR1 is SQVTM and CDR2 ANQGSEA. The ends were cut back, 7 bases at V and 0 bases at J, with 18 bases in the middle. This CDR3 has 15 residues. The CDR3 nucleotides are TGCAGCGCCCGACGAGGTGGCAGAGTGAACACTGAAGCTTTCTTT. This sequence encodes CSARRGGRVNTEAFF.

The chain joins TRBV3-1 to TRBJ2-1, with TRBD2 identical over 7 bases. V shed 8 bases and J 5 bases; nucleotides not matched to a gene: 12. Germline V gene data show CDR1 as LGHDT and CDR2 as YNNKEL (reference sequence). The CDR3 loop spans 15 amino acids. In DNA, the CDR3 is TGTGCCAGCCGCCCCGGACTAGACAAAAACAATGAGCAGTTCTTC. It yields the protein CASRPGLDKNNEQFF.

This clonotype was found a few times. The rearrangement joins TRBV6-2 or TRBV6-3 to TRBJ2-1; 10 nucleotides agree with TRBD2. Germline values: CDR1 MNHEY, CDR2 SVGEGT. V dropped 6 bases and J dropped 2; count of bases not matched to a gene: 4. The CDR3 has 15 residues. This chain's CDR3 is CASRVAGGTYNEQFF. CDR3 bases: TGTGCCAGCAGGGTAGCGGGGGGTACCTACAATGAGCAGTTCTTC.

J is TRBJ1-5 and V is TRBV11-2, with D possibly being TRBD1 (5 bases). The V gene's germline CDR1 is SGHAT and CDR2 FQNNGV. The CDR3 consists of 15 residues. V lost 2 bases and J 4 bases, leaving 12 bases between the germline ends. As DNA, the CDR3 is TGTGCCAGCAGCTTAAAGAGGGGTGCGAATCAGCCCCAGCATTTT. Translation: CASSLKRGANQPQHF.

This chain uses TRBV2 with TRBJ2-7, with 8 bases matching TRBD2. The CDR3 covers 14 residues. The germline CDR1 and CDR2 sequences are SNHLY and FYNNEI. Trimming removed 2 bases from V and 5 bases from J; junction bases left unmatched: 5. The CDR3 loop is CASSEQRGSNEQYF. The CDR3 DNA reads TGTGCCAGCAGTGAACAGCGGGGGAGCAACGAGCAGTACTTC.

Many counts were recorded for this clonotype. V gene TRBV5-1 combines with J gene TRBJ1-1; D uncertain. Trimming left V 4 bases short and J 2 bases short, with 12 bases between. The germline V gene encodes CDR1 SGHRS and CDR2 YFSETQ. The CDR3 consists of 14 residues. Here the CDR3 reads CASSTNSANTEAFF. The CDR3 bases are TGCGCCAGCAGCACCAACAGCGCCAACACTGAAGCTTTCTTT. Combining the CDR3 with reference TRBV5-1 and TRBJ1-1 gives the whole variable domain KAGVTQTPRYLIKTRGQQVTLSCSPISGHRSVSWYQQTPGQGLQFLFEYFSETQRNKGNFPGRFSGRQFSNSRSEMNVSTLELGDSALYLCASSTNSANTEAFFGQGTRLTVV.

The rearrangement links TRBV20-1 to TRBJ2-7; D is possibly TRBD1 (6 bases). This CDR3 spans 14 amino acids. Germline CDR1 reads DFQATT; CDR2 reads SNEGSKA (reference sequence). V dropped 6 bases and J dropped 6 bases, with 21 bases sitting between them. The CDR3 spells CSAFSGQGSSEQYF. The CDR3 DNA sequence: TGCAGTGCGTTTTCGGGACAAGGAAGTTCCGAGCAGTACTTC.

This clonotype showed up just a few times. J is TRBJ2-1 and V is TRBV19; TRBD2 matches at 9 bases. From germline, CDR1 is LNHDA and CDR2 SQIVND (reference sequence). After removal of 4 bases from V and 9 bases from J, the junction contained 7 bases not matched to a gene. There are 14 residues in the CDR3. The CDR3 protein is CASSTGLAKGEQFF. CDR3 DNA sequence: TGTGCCAGTAGTACAGGACTAGCGAAAGGTGAGCAGTTCTTC.

This clonotype was recorded at least ten times. The V gene is TRBV20-1, the J gene TRBJ2-7; a possible D gene is TRBD1 (5 bases). The length of the CDR3 is 14 residues. In germline, CDR1 is DFQATT, CDR2 SNEGSKA (reference sequence). Trimming left V 4 bases short and J 0 bases short, with 13 bases between. Here the CDR3 DNA reads TGCAGTGCTACGGTGGGGCCGACCTCCTACGAGCAGTACTTC. Translated: CSATVGPTSYEQYF.